This T cell receptor beta chain appears in the sequencing data of a study of cytomegalovirus exposure and HLA in healthy donors. General study points: Earlier results showed most TCR beta V segments being productive about 87% or about 30% of the time. A later analysis found most CMV-associated TCR beta chains apparently HLA-restricted.

V lost 0 bases to trimming and J lost 0 bases, with 13 bases between them. CDR1 SGHDT and CDR2 YYEEEE come from the germline V gene. The CDR3 is 17 amino acids. Vbeta (60) and Jbeta (13) primers were used in the PCR. Sequenced by immunoSEQ multiplex PCR; TCRdb stores in-frame clones only, minus some. Of approximately 150,000 clones in the sample, roughly 71% were seen once. In the case of this clone: Its specificity is unknown.

Despite likely unrecorded immune exposures, the donors were nominally healthy at the time of sampling. This receptor was identified in a male donor in good health and CMV-seropositive. Sequenced input: PBMCs. V and J are TRBV5-6 and TRBJ1-3; maybe TRBD1 (5 bases). The CDR3, as DNA: TGTGCCAGCAGCTTGGTGCCAGGGCAAACCTCTGGAAACACCATATATTTT. Amino acids: CASSLVPGQTSGNTIYF.